The clone carrying this TCR beta chain was observed a few times. TCRdb recomputed calls from the RT-PCR reads with MiXCR, one row per CDR3 protein. In the table there are 95,000 to 120,000 distinct CDR3 sequences, about a third of which are singletons. The entry originates in a study of patients and donors after allogeneic stem cell transplantation. Germline loops: CDR1 LGHNA, CDR2 YSLEER. The CDR3 consists of 14 residues. The ends were cut back, 4 bases at V and 4 bases at J, with 13 bases in the middle. Sequenced sample: blood, either unsorted or a sorted T cell fraction (not recorded which). This sequence originates from a human donor who was either an allogeneic HSCT recipient or a stem cell or donor lymphocyte infusion donor (not recorded which). It is not recorded whose cells these are; they may come from a transplant donor. V and J are TRBV4-3 and TRBJ1-1; D not resolved. This CDR3 is CASSLMGGSTEAFF. The CDR3 bases are TGCGCCAGCAGCCTCATGGGAGGGAGCACTGAAGCTTTCTTT.